The T cell receptor beta chain described here comes from a study of blood T cells in healthy people across ages. Primers used in a second PCR of about 6 to 11 cycles were a sample-barcoded 5' primer and a J-beta primer mix. MiXCR, run by TCRdb on the 5' RACE reads, gives a single entry per CDR3 protein. The repertoire holds about 1.8 million distinct CDR3 sequences, roughly 50% seen once, with more than 2% in the top ten. The sequence was collected from a woman aged 40 to 50 in good health. The sequenced sample was blood.

The CDR3 region has the DNA TGCAGTGCTAGAGAGAACGCTGAAAAACTGTTTTTT. Translation gives CSARENAEKLFF. The V call is TRBV20-1, the J call TRBJ1-4; no clear D gene. The CDR3 loop spans 12 amino acids. Per the germline V gene, CDR1 is DFQATT and CDR2 is SNEGSKA (reference sequence). Trimming removed 0 bases at V and 7 bases at J, with 6 bases between.